The rows below give T cell receptor beta chains drawn from one sample of a study. TCRdb itself ran the RT-PCR reads through MiXCR, one entry per CDR3 protein. Of about 680,000 distinct CDR3 sequences in the sample, 14% are singletons; the top ten hold 3% to 4.5%. The sample was memory CD4+ T cells from blood. These receptors were collected from a female donor in good health, serving as a healthy control. Both conserved end residues are part of each CDR3. D genes are given only for firm matches. Clone size is shown for a subset of rows, as once, few, many or a class of expanded clone.

>TRBJ1-4|TRBV15|.|.
CATSRDSTTNEKLFF
TGTGCCACCAGCAGAGATTCTACAACTAATGAAAAACTGTTTTTT
>TRBJ2-6|TRBV11-2|.|.
CASSFYTSGANVLTF
TGTGCCAGCAGCTTCTATACCTCTGGGGCCAACGTCCTGACTTTC
>TRBJ1-1|TRBV24-1|.|TRBD1
CATSEGTGNTEAFF
TGTGCCACCAGTGAGGGGACAGGGAACACTGAAGCTTTCTTT
>TRBJ2-7|TRBV15|.|TRBD2
CATSRDLAGGYEQYF
TGTGCCACCAGCAGAGATCTAGCGGGGGGCTACGAGCAGTACTTC
>TRBJ1-1|TRBV6-5|.|.
CASISDSNTEAFF
TGTGCCAGCATATCTGACTCGAACACTGAAGCTTTCTTT
>TRBJ2-7|TRBV28|many|.
CASSLSPDRQTYEQYF
TGTGCCAGCAGTCTCTCGCCGGACCGACAGACCTACGAGCAGTACTTC
>TRBJ2-1|TRBV5-6|.|TRBD2
CASSGLASGNNEQFF
TGTGCCAGCAGTGGGCTGGCTAGCGGGAACAATGAGCAGTTCTTC
>TRBJ1-1|TRBV5-1|.|TRBD1
CASSLGQGVNTEAFF
TGCGCCAGCAGCTTGGGACAGGGAGTAAACACTGAAGCTTTCTTT
>TRBJ2-1|TRBV27|few|TRBD2
CASSGSRREVNEQFF
TGTGCCAGCAGTGGAAGTAGGCGGGAGGTAAATGAGCAGTTCTTC
>TRBJ2-3|TRBV20-1|.|.
CSAHRSGFDTDTQYF
TGCAGCGCCCACAGGAGCGGGTTCGACACAGATACGCAGTATTTT
>TRBJ2-3|TRBV12-3/TRBV12-4|.|TRBD2
CASSLGTSGGGWETDTQYF
TGTGCCAGCAGTCTCGGGACTAGCGGGGGGGGTTGGGAGACAGATACGCAGTATTTT
>TRBJ2-3|TRBV12-3/TRBV12-4|few|.
CASSTRELTRTDTQYF
TGTGCCAGCAGTACCCGCGAGTTAACCCGGACAGATACGCAGTATTTT
>TRBJ2-3|TRBV11-2|.|TRBD2
CASSLVAGESTDTQYF
TGTGCCAGCAGCTTGGTAGCGGGAGAAAGTACAGATACGCAGTATTTT
>TRBJ2-3|TRBV20-1|few|.
CSATLETDTQYF
TGCAGTGCTACTCTGGAGACAGATACGCAGTATTTT
>TRBJ1-1|TRBV20-1|.|.
CSARAGWTEAFF
TGCAGTGCTAGAGCCGGATGGACTGAAGCTTTCTTT
>TRBJ2-7|TRBV19|.|.
CASSRNQLRDEQYF
TGTGCCAGTTCTCGAAACCAGCTTCGGGACGAGCAGTACTTC
>TRBJ2-5|TRBV6-5|few|.
CASSYSRLGSRAQYF
TGTGCCAGCAGTTACTCCAGACTGGGGTCAAGGGCCCAGTACTTC
>TRBJ2-1|TRBV25-1|.|TRBD1
CASSPGTGPGAYNEQFF
TGTGCCAGCAGTCCCGGGACAGGCCCCGGGGCCTACAATGAGCAGTTCTTC
>TRBJ1-1|TRBV28|.|TRBD1
CASSPGTGVVTNTEAFF
TGTGCCAGCAGCCCTGGGACAGGGGTGGTTACGAACACTGAAGCTTTCTTT
>TRBJ2-7|TRBV4-2|few|TRBD2
CASRASGRESYEQYF
TGTGCCAGCAGAGCAAGCGGGAGGGAGTCCTACGAGCAGTACTTC
>TRBJ1-2|TRBV20-1|.|.
CRVGPNGYTF
TGCAGAGTTGGGCCAAATGGCTACACCTTC
>TRBJ2-1|TRBV12-3/TRBV12-4|.|.
CASSLVVRVYEQFF
TGTGCCAGCAGTTTAGTGGTCAGGGTCTATGAGCAGTTCTTC
>TRBJ1-2|TRBV9|.|.
CASSVSEDYGYTF
TGTGCCAGCAGCGTATCTGAGGACTATGGCTACACCTTC
>TRBJ1-1|TRBV1|few|.
CTSSQAGGYTEAFF
TGCACCAGCAGCCAAGCGGGAGGTTACACTGAAGCTTTCTTT
>TRBJ2-1|TRBV27|.|TRBD2
CTSGDAALLSSYNEQFF
TGTACAAGCGGGGACGCAGCGCTACTGAGCTCCTACAATGAGCAGTTCTTC
>TRBJ1-1|TRBV10-3|few|TRBD1
CATSVTGLDTEAFF
TGTGCCACCTCCGTGACAGGGTTGGACACTGAAGCTTTCTTT
>TRBJ2-5|TRBV5-1|once|.
CASSWLGRGGQETQYF
TGCGCCAGCAGCTGGCTGGGGCGGGGTGGACAAGAGACCCAGTACTTC
>TRBJ1-4|TRBV10-3|many|.
CAIGGGGTNEKLFF
TGTGCCATCGGTGGCGGTGGAACTAATGAAAAACTGTTTTTT
>TRBJ2-5|TRBV6-1|few|TRBD1
CAGNRGILETQYF
TGTGCCGGGAACAGGGGAATATTGGAGACCCAGTACTTC
>TRBJ1-4|TRBV30|.|.
CAWSKVAGEKLFF
TGTGCCTGGAGTAAGGTAGCAGGAGAAAAACTGTTTTTT
>TRBJ1-2|TRBV12-3/TRBV12-4|many|.
CASSAGNYGYTF
TGTGCCAGCAGTGCAGGGAACTATGGCTACACCTTC
>TRBJ1-2|TRBV20-1|few|TRBD1
CSASPDRDGYTF
TGCAGTGCTAGTCCGGACAGGGATGGCTACACCTTC
>TRBJ1-1|TRBV29-1|many|.
CSGKGQRNTEAFF
TGCAGCGGTAAAGGACAACGGAACACTGAAGCTTTCTTT
>TRBJ2-1|TRBV10-3|many|TRBD2
CAISESLAVYNEQFF
TGTGCCATCAGTGAATCACTAGCGGTCTACAATGAGCAGTTCTTC
>TRBJ1-1|TRBV11-2|.|.
CASSLDIGTQAFF
TGTGCCAGCAGCTTAGATATTGGGACGCAAGCTTTCTTT
>TRBJ1-5|TRBV28|few|.
CASSPVARPQHF
TGTGCCAGCAGTCCGGTAGCTCGGCCCCAGCATTTT
>TRBJ1-4|TRBV18|.|.
CASLRDLNEKLFF
TGTGCCAGCCTCAGGGATCTCAATGAAAAACTGTTTTTT
>TRBJ1-4|TRBV5-6|.|.
CASSLEGFDEKLFF
TGTGCCAGCAGCTTGGAGGGTTTCGATGAAAAACTGTTTTTT
>TRBJ2-3|TRBV7-2|few|.
CASSLDFADTQYF
TGTGCCAGCAGCCTCGACTTCGCGGATACGCAGTATTTT
>TRBJ2-1|TRBV12-5|few|.
CASGLTPGDSYNEQFF
TGTGCTAGTGGTTTGACTCCTGGGGATTCCTACAATGAGCAGTTCTTC
>TRBJ2-2|TRBV20-1|few|TRBD1
CSARDPTGSLGELFF
TGCAGTGCTAGAGACCCGACAGGGAGTCTAGGGGAGCTGTTTTTT
>TRBJ2-3|TRBV7-3|many|.
CASGQASTDTQYF
TGTGCCAGCGGTCAGGCCAGCACAGATACGCAGTATTTT
>TRBJ2-7|TRBV6-1|.|TRBD1
CASSRQGWYEQYF
TGTGCCAGCTCGCGACAGGGGTGGTACGAGCAGTACTTC
>TRBJ1-1|TRBV7-2|.|.
CASSLDFSPNTEAFF
TGTGCCAGCAGCTTAGACTTTTCCCCGAACACTGAAGCTTTCTTT
>TRBJ2-5|TRBV28|once|.
CASSSYPLEETQYF
TGTGCCAGCAGTTCTTACCCCCTCGAAGAGACCCAGTACTTC